The 24 T cell receptor beta chains reported below all come from one sample, sequenced in a study of Ad26.COV2.S vaccination and SARS-CoV-2 variants. Sequencing used immunoSEQ multiplex PCR; TCRdb keeps in-frame clones, though not all of them. This sample carries about 420,000 clones, roughly 88% of them seen once, and the ten largest clones take about 4%. Described treatment: around 19 received Ad26.COV2.S at low or high dose, single or two shots; 5 received placebo; per-sample allocation not given. Material that was analyzed had been drawn on day 63 after the first vaccine or placebo injection. Sequencing used peripheral blood, obtained in a trial of Ad26.COV2.S vaccine versus placebo. The receptors come from a person aged 18-60 years who received the Ad26.COV2.S COVID-19 vaccine or a placebo.

V gene TRBV9 combines with J gene TRBJ1-1; D is undetermined. Trimming pared 3 bases from V and 10 bases from J, leaving 10 bases between. CDR1 is SGDLS, CDR2 YYNGEE, per germline. The CDR3 has 11 residues. CDR3 amino acids: CASSGVLGAFF. For the CDR3, the DNA is TGTGCCAGCAGCGGTGTCCTCGGAGCTTTCTTT. The full variable domain, its missing parts supplied by reference TRBV9 and TRBJ1-1, is DSGVTQTPKHLITATGQRVTLRCSPRSGDLSVYWYQQSLDQGLQFLIQYYNGEERAKGNILERFSAQQFPDLHSELNLSSLELGDSALYFCASSGVLGAFFGQGTRLTVV.

This clone was found once. V usage is TRBV9 and J usage is TRBJ2-7; TRBD2 matches at 13 bases. The CDR3 covers 17 residues. J lost 0 bases, V lost 3 bases, and 6 bases had no gene match. Germline values: CDR1 SGDLS, CDR2 YYNGEE. The CDR3 DNA is TGTGCCAGCAGCGAGGGGACTAGCGGGGCGAGCTCCTACGAGCAGTACTTC. It codes for CASSEGTSGASSYEQYF.

This chain uses TRBV29-1 with TRBJ2-2; 12 bases map to TRBD2. CDR3 length equals 17 residues. V gave up 7 bases and J gave up 4 bases; unmatched junction bases: 13. Germline values: CDR1 SQVTM, CDR2 ANQGSEA. The CDR3 is CSARTSGEPSGTGELFF. CDR3 in DNA: TGCAGCGCCAGGACTAGCGGGGAACCCTCGGGCACCGGGGAGCTGTTTTTT.

V is TRBV27 and J is TRBJ2-7; TRBD1 matches at 8 bases. J gave up 1 base and V 6 bases, and 11 bases lay outside the gene matches. CDR1 is MNHEY, CDR2 SMNVEV, per germline (reference sequence). The CDR3 loop spans 16 amino acids. The chain's CDR3 is CASSKESGGASYEQYF. CDR3 in DNA: TGTGCCAGCAGCAAGGAGTCAGGGGGCGCTTCCTACGAGCAGTACTTC.

J is TRBJ1-1 and V is TRBV28; no reliable D call. V dropped 3 bases and J dropped 4 bases, with 12 bases sitting between them. The CDR3 runs to 14 residues. Germline CDR1 MDHEN, CDR2 SYDVKM. As DNA, the CDR3 is TGTGCCAGCAGTTTCCGGGCATTAAGCACTGAAGCTTTCTTT. Protein: CASSFRALSTEAFF.

The rearrangement links TRBV5-1 to TRBJ2-3, with D perhaps TRBD1 or TRBD2 (5 bases each). Germline V gene data show CDR1 as SGHRS and CDR2 as YFSETQ. Deletions cut 4 bases from V and 3 bases from J, with 18 bases between. The CDR3 is 16 residues long. CDR3 in amino acids: CASSVGDARGTDTQYF. CDR3 DNA: TGCGCCAGCAGCGTGGGGGACGCGAGGGGAACAGATACGCAGTATTTT.

The genes are TRBV7-2 and TRBJ2-7; 10 nucleotides line up with TRBD2. The V and J ends lost 6 bases and 2 bases, in that order; junction bases with no gene match: 4. The CDR3 is 14 residues long. From germline, CDR1 is SGHTA and CDR2 FQGNSA. The CDR3 here is CASRLSGGAYEQYF. Written as DNA, the CDR3 is TGTGCCAGCAGACTGAGCGGGGGGGCCTACGAGCAGTACTTC.

The chain combines TRBV19 with TRBJ1-2, with D unclear. In germline, CDR1 is LNHDA, CDR2 SQIVND (reference sequence). V lost 8 bases to trimming and J lost 5 bases, with 24 bases between them. The CDR3 length is 16 residues. In nucleotides, the CDR3 is TGTGCCAGTTCGGACCGAGTCTTAGCCTTCGGGTATGGCTACACCTTC. Its translation is CASSDRVLAFGYGYTF.

The chain recombines TRBV27 with TRBJ2-7, with a tentative D call TRBD1 (6 bases). Germline-derived CDR1 and CDR2 are MNHEY and SMNVEV (reference sequence). CDR3 length: 14 amino acids. V lost 7 bases, J lost 4 bases, and 17 bases lay in between. For the CDR3, the DNA is TGTGCCAGCACAAAACAGGGATTAGAATACGAGCAGTACTTC. Amino acids: CASTKQGLEYEQYF.

The CDR3 DNA is TGTGCCAGCTCACCACTAAACAGGGAAAACACCGGGGAGCTGTTTTTT. Amino acids: CASSPLNRENTGELFF. The chain has TRBV18 and TRBJ2-2; D possibly corresponds to TRBD1 (6 bases). The CDR3 runs to 16 residues. The germline V and J ends were trimmed by 1 base and 2 bases, with 11 bases remaining between them. In germline, CDR1 is KGHSH, CDR2 LQKENI.

V gene TRBV24-1 combines with J gene TRBJ2-3, with 7 bases matching TRBD1. This CDR3 region has 16 residues. J was trimmed by 0 bases and V by 3 bases; bases with no gene match: 5. Per the germline V gene, CDR1 is KGHDR and CDR2 is SFDVKD. CDR3 in DNA: TGTGCCACCAGTGATCCCGGACAGGTTAGCACAGATACGCAGTATTTT. Amino acids: CATSDPGQVSTDTQYF.

This chain links TRBV5-4 with TRBJ1-1, with D possibly matching TRBD1 (6 bases). The CDR3 runs 13 residues. V lost 3 bases to trimming and J lost 8 bases, with 14 bases between them. Germline V lookup: CDR1 SGHNT, CDR2 YYREEE (reference sequence). CDR3: CASSWGASAEAFF. DNA of the CDR3: TGTGCCAGCAGCTGGGGGGCGTCAGCGGAAGCTTTCTTT.

CDR3 DNA: TGTGCCAGCAGTTACTCGAGTACGGGGTTAAGCACTGAAGCTTTCTTT. It is translated as CASSYSSTGLSTEAFF. The chain recombines TRBV6-2 or TRBV6-3 with TRBJ1-1; no clear D. CDR1 is MNHEY, CDR2 SVGEGT, per germline. This CDR3 region has 16 residues. Trimming removed 0 bases at V and 4 bases at J, with 15 bases between.

The genes are TRBV4-2 and TRBJ2-7, with D perhaps matching TRBD2 (6 bases). Germline lookup yields CDR1 LGHNA and CDR2 YNFKEQ. V was clipped by 0 bases and J by 3 bases, with 12 bases between them. The CDR3 totals 15 residues. CDR3 loop: CASSQDRRTIYEQYF. The CDR3 DNA is TGTGCCAGCAGCCAAGATCGGAGGACTATCTACGAGCAGTACTTC.

V gene TRBV24-1 combines with J gene TRBJ2-3; 13 positions agree with TRBD2. Germline CDR1 is KGHDR and CDR2 is SFDVKD. Losses at the gene ends were 4 bases for V and 7 bases for J; bases not matched to a gene: 16. The CDR3 consists of 19 residues. CDR3 coding DNA: TGTGCCACCAGTGACCCCACTAGCGGGGGGGCCGTGGGGTGGTATACGCAGTATTTT. This translates into CATSDPTSGGAVGWYTQYF.

The genes are TRBV9 and TRBJ2-1, with D maybe TRBD1 (5 bases). CDR1 and CDR2 (germline): SGDLS, YYNGEE. Trimming took 4 bases from V and 1 from J, leaving 15 bases between them. This CDR3 is built from 16 residues. This chain's CDR3 is CASSPRVRGSYNEQFF. In DNA form, the CDR3 reads TGTGCCAGCAGCCCGAGAGTTAGGGGTTCCTACAATGAGCAGTTCTTC.

The chain has TRBV7-2 and TRBJ2-3, with TRBD2 matching over 9 bases. Germline V gene data show CDR1 as SGHTA and CDR2 as FQGNSA. CDR3 length: 16 residues. V lost 1 base and J lost 9; bases outside the gene matches: 11. CDR3 amino acids: CASSLGFSNSGGTQYF. The CDR3 bases are TGTGCCAGCAGCTTAGGGTTCAGCAACAGCGGGGGGACGCAGTATTTT.

V is TRBV5-1 and J is TRBJ2-7; tentatively, D is TRBD2 (6 bases). V lost 5 bases and J 3 bases, leaving 15 bases between the germline ends. Germline V CDR1 and CDR2: SGHRS, YFSETQ. The CDR3 extends over 14 amino acids. CDR3 in DNA: TGCGCCAGCAGGCCTTTGGGGACTCGCTACGAGCAGTACTTC. Translation gives CASRPLGTRYEQYF.

About this clone itself: The junction does not match germline at one end; this may be a read error. The chain carries TRBV10-3 and TRBJ2-7, with 7 nucleotides matching TRBD1. The CDR3 has 9 amino acids. Germline V lookup: CDR1 ENHRY, CDR2 SYGVKD. The CDR3 spells CASRGGSSF. The CDR3 bases are TGTGCCAGCAGAGGGGGCTCTTCCTTC.

The V gene is TRBV6-5, the J gene TRBJ2-2; no reliable D call. The CDR3 spans 15 residues. The V and J ends lost 5 bases and 1 base respectively, with 11 bases between them. CDR1 MNHEY and CDR2 SVGAGI come from the germline V gene. CDR3 coding DNA: TGTGCCAGCAGTCCACTACAGAGGAACACCGGGGAGCTGTTTTTT. Its protein product is CASSPLQRNTGELFF.

The J gene is TRBJ2-5, the V gene TRBV7-9; TRBD2 matches 7 bases. The junction had 8 bases not matched to a gene; V was cut back by 6 bases and J by 4 bases. This CDR3 is built from 14 residues. The V gene's germline CDR1 is SEHNR and CDR2 FQNEAQ (reference sequence). As DNA, the CDR3 is TGTGCCAGCAGGGGAGGGCGGTCCCCAGAGACCCAGTACTTC. Its protein is CASRGGRSPETQYF. The full variable domain, completed using reference TRBV7-9 and TRBJ2-5, is DTGVSQNPRHKITKRGQNVTFRCDPISEHNRLYWYRQTLGQGPEFLTYFQNEAQLEKSRLLSDRFSAERPKGSFSTLEIQRTEQGDSAMYLCASRGGRSPETQYFGPGTRLLVL.

This chain connects TRBV28 to TRBJ1-5; TRBD1 matches at 11 bases. Germline V lookup: CDR1 MDHEN, CDR2 SYDVKM. The CDR3 sequence is 17 residues long. J was trimmed by 4 bases and V by 3 bases; bases with no gene match: 8. The CDR3 sequence is CASSFTGQGASNQPQHF. CDR3 nucleotide sequence: TGTGCCAGCAGTTTCACCGGACAGGGGGCCTCGAATCAGCCCCAGCATTTT.

The chain recombines TRBV28 with TRBJ2-7; a possible D gene is TRBD2 (5 bases). The V end lost 2 bases, the J end lost 3 bases, and 14 bases lay between the germline ends. CDR3 size: 15 residues. Germline assignment: CDR1 MDHEN and CDR2 SYDVKM. In nucleotides, the CDR3 is TGTGCCAGCAGTTTACGGACTCATATTGTCTACGAGCAGTACTTC. It codes for CASSLRTHIVYEQYF. The whole variable domain, remainder taken from reference TRBV28 and TRBJ2-7, is DVKVTQSSRYLVKRTGEKVFLECVQDMDHENMFWYRQDPGLGLRLIYFSYDVKMKEKGDIPEGYSVSREKKERFSLILESASTNQTSMYLCASSLRTHIVYEQYFGPGTRLTVT.

V is TRBV7-3 and J is TRBJ2-7, with TRBD2 as a possible D gene (6 bases). Trimming left V 6 bases short and J 2 bases short, with 8 bases between. The length of the CDR3 is 12 residues. The V gene's germline CDR1 is SGHTA and CDR2 FQGTGA. In DNA, the CDR3 is TGTGCCAGCAGGCGGGGAGCCTACGAGCAGTACTTC. Translated: CASRRGAYEQYF.